Listed here are 3 T cell receptor beta chains from one sample, sequenced in a study of T cell repertoires in cytomegalovirus infection. TCRdb fed the reads into MiXCR, producing one record per CDR3 protein. Of 450,000 to 600,000 distinct CDR3 sequences listed, about 11% are singletons. Sequenced: PBMCs. The receptors shown here come from a human donor in good health (CMV status not recorded). Some clones in this sample may be carry-over from other donors' samples.

There are many counts of this clonotype. The V and J genes are TRBV7-3 and TRBJ2-1; a possible D gene is TRBD2 (5 bases). V was pared by 4 bases and J by 15 bases, with 22 bases between. CDR3 length: 14 residues. The germline gives CDR1 SGHTA, CDR2 FQGTGA. Here the CDR3 reads CASSSRGNGPRRFF. CDR3 DNA sequence: TGTGCCAGCAGCTCTCGGGGAAACGGCCCTAGGAGGTTCTTC.

This clonotype was detected many times. J is TRBJ1-1 and V is TRBV10-3; D perhaps matches TRBD1 (5 bases). Trimming removed 7 bases from V and 1 base from J, with 13 bases in between. The V gene's germline CDR1 is ENHRY and CDR2 SYGVKD. This CDR3 is built from 14 residues. CDR3 in DNA: TGTGCCATCAATAGGGGCAGGCAGAACACTGAAGCTTTCTTT. This sequence encodes CAINRGRQNTEAFF.

In its sample, this clonotype was seen many times. The rearrangement uses TRBV4-1 and TRBJ2-1, with 8 bases identical to TRBD2. V gave up 6 bases and J gave up 4 bases; unmatched junction bases: 14. Germline values: CDR1 MGHRA, CDR2 YSYEKL. The CDR3 spans 17 residues. The CDR3 sequence: CASSFQERGGLYNEQFF. Written as DNA, the CDR3 is TGCGCCAGCAGTTTTCAGGAACGCGGGGGGCTATACAATGAGCAGTTCTTC.